The entry that follows covers one TCR beta chain sequence. A multiplex PCR was run with 60 Vbeta primers and 13 Jbeta primers. Clones were sequenced by immunoSEQ multiplex PCR, and TCRdb holds only the in-frame ones, with some missing. The data show 150,000 to 200,000 clones, roughly 85% seen once. The data derive from a study of cytomegalovirus exposure and HLA in healthy donors. The material sequenced was PBMCs. This sequence was found in a man between 18 and 29 years old in good health and CMV-seropositive.

CDR3 region: CASRTPGLTHQPQHF. CDR3 nucleotides: TGTGCCAGCAGGACCCCGGGGTTAACTCATCAGCCCCAGCATTTT. This chain connects TRBV2 to TRBJ1-5; D gene uncertain. Germline V gene data show CDR1 as SNHLY and CDR2 as FYNNEI. Trimming cost V 6 bases and J 5 bases, with 17 bases left between them. This CDR3 has 15 residues.